Each of the 25 T cell receptor beta chains below was sequenced from the same sample in a study of blood T cells in healthy people across ages. The authors ran a second PCR of 7 to 11 cycles using a sample-barcoded 5' primer and a J-beta primer mix. In TCRdb, the 5' RACE reads were re-called with MiXCR into one record per CDR3 protein. The profile shows over 700,000 distinct CDR3 sequences, 20% to 30% of them singletons. These data were likewise used in another study, on T cells of mothers and their children.

Sequencing used blood. The receptors were sampled from a boy younger than 18 in good health.

This clonotype was counted a few times. The chain uses TRBV29-1 and TRBJ2-7, with D hard to call. CDR3 length: 12 amino acids. V was cut by 7 bases and J by 3 bases, with 13 bases left in between. CDR1 SQVTM and CDR2 ANQGSEA come from the germline V gene. The CDR3 protein is CSALLENYEQYF. The CDR3 DNA reads as TGCAGCGCCCTTCTAGAGAACTACGAGCAGTACTTC.

Only a few counts were recorded for this clonotype. The chain is built from TRBV11-2 and TRBJ2-5, with TRBD2 matching over 7 bases. Per the germline V gene, CDR1 is SGHAT and CDR2 is FQNNGV. The CDR3 runs 16 residues. Unmatched junction bases numbered 9, after V lost 3 bases and J lost 2 bases. This CDR3 is CASSLGEGPTQETQYF. Here the CDR3 DNA reads TGTGCCAGCAGCTTGGGGGAGGGGCCCACACAAGAGACCCAGTACTTC.

The chain uses TRBV29-1 and TRBJ1-2, with D hard to call. The CDR3 sequence is 11 residues long. Germline CDR1 reads SQVTM; CDR2 reads ANQGSEA. V was shortened by 6 bases and J by 7 bases, with 12 bases between the two germline ends. In nucleotides, the CDR3 is TGCAGCGTGTTTGGGCGTAGTGGCTACACCTTC. This encodes CSVFGRSGYTF.

This clonotype showed up just a few times. CDR3 amino acids: CSVEDRGAFNYGYTF. The CDR3 nucleotides are TGCAGCGTTGAAGACAGGGGGGCATTTAACTATGGCTACACCTTC. V usage is TRBV29-1 and J usage is TRBJ1-2, with 7 bases aligning to TRBD1. The V and J ends lost 0 bases and 1 base, in that order; junction bases with no gene match: 5. This CDR3 contains 15 residues. Germline V gives CDR1 SQVTM, CDR2 ANQGSEA.

The chain combines TRBV9 with TRBJ2-6; D tentatively fits TRBD1 or TRBD2 (5 bases each). This CDR3 is 17 amino acids long. V was cut by 0 bases and J by 0 bases, with 10 bases left in between. Germline CDR1 and CDR2: SGDLS and YYNGEE. The CDR3 here is CASSVAGGGSGANVLTF. The CDR3 coding sequence is TGTGCCAGCAGCGTAGCGGGTGGGGGCTCTGGGGCCAACGTCCTGACTTTC. The whole variable domain, filled in from reference TRBV9 and TRBJ2-6, reads DSGVTQTPKHLITATGQRVTLRCSPRSGDLSVYWYQQSLDQGLQFLIQYYNGEERAKGNILERFSAQQFPDLHSELNLSSLELGDSALYFCASSVAGGGSGANVLTFGAGSRLTVL.

This clonotype was recorded a few times. V is TRBV2 and J is TRBJ2-1; D is undetermined. Trimming shortened V by 4 bases and J by 6 bases, and 4 bases separated the two germline ends. The CDR3 consists of 11 residues. Germline CDR1 and CDR2: SNHLY and FYNNEI. The CDR3, as DNA: TGTGCCAGCAGTGTCCGCAATGAGCAGTTCTTC. Its translation is CASSVRNEQFF.

This sequence joins TRBV19 and TRBJ2-7, with 7 bases identical to TRBD1. The germline CDR1 and CDR2 sequences are LNHDA and SQIVND (reference sequence). The CDR3 extends over 13 amino acids. Trimming took 1 base from V and 9 from J; bases not matched to a gene: 6. The DNA for the CDR3 is TGTGCCAGTAGTATAGCTGGGACAGCAGGGCAGTACTTC. Translating it yields CASSIAGTAGQYF.

The V gene is TRBV6-2 or TRBV6-3, the J gene TRBJ2-1, with 9 bases that match TRBD2. Germline V CDR1 and CDR2: MNHEY, SVGEGT. CDR3 size: 20 residues. Germline trimming cut 7 bases from V and 0 bases from J; bases unmatched to any gene: 19. This CDR3 reads CASNSYGAGGAFSSYNEQFF. The CDR3 nucleotides read TGTGCCAGCAACTCCTACGGAGCGGGGGGCGCCTTTAGCTCCTACAATGAGCAGTTCTTC.

This clonotype turned up a few times. Germline and junction disagree at one end, which may indicate a read error. The chain joins TRBV7-2 to TRBJ2-1; no definite D call. Germline CDR1 is SGHTA and CDR2 is FQGNSA. The CDR3 length is 13 residues. CDR3 sequence reads: CAGSLVRVNEQFF. The CDR3 DNA reads TGTGCCGGCAGCTTAGTTAGGGTCAATGAGCAGTTCTTC.

This rearrangement joins TRBV12-5 to TRBJ1-2; D remains unclear. This CDR3 contains 13 residues. V was clipped by 10 bases and J by 6 bases, with 18 bases between them. CDR1 and CDR2 from the germline V gene are LGHNT and FRNRAP. The DNA for the CDR3 is TGTGCTAATGAGGAAACGGTCAAGGATGGCTACACCTTC. Translating it yields CANEETVKDGYTF.

V usage is TRBV15 and J usage is TRBJ2-1; a possible D gene is TRBD1 (6 bases). V lost 0 bases and J 9 bases, leaving 18 bases between the germline ends. The CDR3 has 16 amino acids. Germline V gives CDR1 LNHNV, CDR2 YYDKDF (reference sequence). The CDR3 nucleotides read TGTGCCACCAGCAGAGACCTGACGGACAGTTTGGCTGAGCAGTTCTTC. It is translated as CATSRDLTDSLAEQFF.

A few counts support this clonotype. The J gene is TRBJ2-3, the V gene TRBV6-5; no definite D call. The CDR3 extends over 13 amino acids. Per germline, CDR1 MNHEY and CDR2 SVGAGI. V was trimmed by 5 bases and J by 1 base, leaving 7 bases between them. The CDR3 DNA is TGTGCCAGCAGTGACACTGGCACAGATACGCAGTATTTT. This codes for CASSDTGTDTQYF.

This clonotype occurred a few times. The genes are TRBV20-1 and TRBJ2-5; 13 bases map to TRBD2. V dropped 6 bases and J dropped 4; count of bases not matched to a gene: 14. The CDR3 length is 17 residues. The V gene's germline CDR1 is DFQATT and CDR2 SNEGSKA (reference sequence). CDR3 in amino acids: CSAEGRGLAGDIETQYF. DNA of the CDR3: TGCAGTGCGGAGGGACGTGGACTAGCGGGAGACATAGAGACCCAGTACTTC.

This clonotype has more than one count but fewer than ten. The V gene is TRBV7-2, the J gene TRBJ2-1; D gene uncertain. Per germline, CDR1 SGHTA and CDR2 FQGNSA. The CDR3 consists of 14 residues. With 2 bases removed from V and 5 bases from J, the gap between germline ends came to 10 bases. The CDR3 DNA reads TGTGCCAGCAGCTTATTTTCCATCCACAATGAGCAGTTCTTC. It is translated as CASSLFSIHNEQFF.

The V and J genes are TRBV12-3 or TRBV12-4 and TRBJ2-1, with a weak D call TRBD1 (6 bases). V lost 3 bases, J lost 5 bases, and 11 bases lay in between. There are 14 residues in the CDR3. CDR3 nucleotides: TGTGCCAGCAGTTTGGCACAGGGCAACAATGAGCAGTTCTTC. This codes for CASSLAQGNNEQFF.

The V call is TRBV7-2, the J call TRBJ2-5; D may be TRBD1 (6 bases). The CDR3 extends over 15 amino acids. CDR1 is SGHTA and CDR2 is FQGNSA in the germline V gene. The V end was cut by 4 bases, the J end by 4 bases, with 16 bases between. The CDR3 is CASSSELTGPETQYF. CDR3 DNA sequence: TGTGCCAGCAGCTCGGAATTGACAGGACCAGAGACCCAGTACTTC.

The chain joins TRBV29-1 to TRBJ1-1; D not resolved. Germline CDR1 SQVTM, CDR2 ANQGSEA. V was cut by 8 bases and J by 8 bases, with 12 bases left in between. This CDR3 spans 10 amino acids. The CDR3 protein is CSPRRSEAFF. CDR3 in DNA: TGCAGCCCCCGCCGGTCAGAAGCTTTCTTT.

The V call is TRBV6-1, the J call TRBJ2-5, with D possibly being TRBD1 (6 bases). Germline CDR1 MNHNS, CDR2 SASEGT. The CDR3 loop spans 14 amino acids. Trimming stripped 2 bases from V and 4 bases from J, with 11 bases between. The CDR3, as DNA: TGTGCCAGCAGTGAACTGAACAGGGTAGAGACCCAGTACTTC. The encoded protein is CASSELNRVETQYF.

In its sample, this clonotype was seen once. This chain joins TRBV5-5 and TRBJ2-1; tentatively, D is TRBD2 (5 bases). Trimming pared 2 bases from V and 0 bases from J, leaving 12 bases between. This CDR3 region has 16 residues. Germline assignment: CDR1 SGHKS and CDR2 YYEKEE (reference sequence). CDR3 amino acids: CASSFWTGVSYNEQFF. CDR3 in DNA: TGTGCCAGCAGCTTCTGGACTGGCGTCTCCTACAATGAGCAGTTCTTC.

This clonotype was counted a few times. This chain connects TRBV12-3 or TRBV12-4 to TRBJ2-5; maybe TRBD1 (6 bases). The CDR3 totals 15 residues. The V end lost 2 bases, the J end lost 2 bases, and 12 bases lay between the germline ends. The CDR3 region has the DNA TGTGCCAGCAGTTTATTGGGACATCGGCAAGAGACCCAGTACTTC. Its translation: CASSLLGHRQETQYF.

This clonotype has only a few counts. The V call is TRBV11-2, the J call TRBJ2-5; 7 nucleotides line up with TRBD1. The closer fit of TRBJ2-1 to the DNA end suggests the J call may be wrong. Germline V lookup: CDR1 SGHAT, CDR2 FQNNGV. This CDR3 spans 18 amino acids. The CDR3 spells CASSSQQGSPKKSNEQFF. The CDR3 nucleotides are TGTGCCAGCAGCTCTCAACAGGGGTCACCAAAGAAATCCAATGAGCAGTTCTTC.

This clonotype was seen a few times. Its ends do not fully match the called genes, so a read error is possible. V is TRBV7-9 and J is TRBJ2-7; D is unclear. This CDR3 is built from 15 residues. Germline-derived CDR1 and CDR2 are SEHNR and FQNEAQ (reference sequence). Written as DNA, the CDR3 is TGTGCCGGCAGCTTCGGTGCAGGAAACTCGGTCGAGCAGTACTTC. Its translation: CAGSFGAGNSVEQYF.

This clonotype was picked up one time. The V and J genes are TRBV5-1 and TRBJ2-3; no clear D. V was cut by 4 bases and J by 2 bases, with 11 bases left in between. CDR1 is SGHRS and CDR2 is YFSETQ in the germline V gene. This CDR3 region has 14 residues. The CDR3 protein is CASSIGSPTDTQYF. The CDR3 nucleotides are TGCGCCAGCAGCATTGGGTCTCCCACAGATACGCAGTATTTT.

This chain joins TRBV6-1 and TRBJ2-7; TRBD2 is a possible D gene (5 bases). The CDR3 loop spans 13 amino acids. Trimming removed 6 bases from V and 9 bases from J, with 18 bases in between. Looked up from germline, CDR1 is MNHNS and CDR2 is SASEGT. The CDR3 region has the DNA TGTGCCAGCAGCGGATCGTTTGGGAGTGGGCAGTACTTC. Protein: CASSGSFGSGQYF.

This clonotype occurred many times. The junction shows a germline mismatch at one end, possibly a read error. J is TRBJ2-7 and V is TRBV28, with TRBD1 matching over 11 bases. CDR1 is MDHEN and CDR2 is SYDVKM in the germline V gene. The CDR3 runs to 13 residues. The CDR3 here is CASSHGTGGPTDF. CDR3 bases: TGTGCCAGCAGCCATGGGACAGGGGGTCCGACTGACTTC.